This T cell receptor beta chain derives from a study of CD8+ T cells in alopecia areata. Findings and caveats of the study: Sequencing of scalp samples also includes resident alphabeta T cells from normal skin. Throughout tofacitinib, many expanded lesional clones continued to persist in scalp and blood. Higher clonality was seen in lesional scalp than in normal scalp, especially in alopecia totalis/universalis.

Treatment specified: oral pan-JAK inhibitor, 5-10 mg twice daily. Collection of lesional scalp punch biopsies and peripheral blood was performed in alopecia areata patients. In the case of this clone: What it recognizes is unknown.

This CDR3 is 17 amino acids long. The V and J ends lost 5 bases and 1 base, in that order; junction bases with no gene match: 10. Germline loops: CDR1 LNHNV, CDR2 YYDKDF (reference sequence). As the sequencing template, cDNA was produced by extracting RNA and reverse transcribing it. Clones were read by immunoSEQ multiplex PCR, and TCRdb kept only the in-frame ones, dropping some. The sample contains about 180,000 clones, approximately 55% of which appear only once. The sample was CD8+ T cells sorted from blood, taken at week 24, from a patient treated with tofacitinib. The V gene is TRBV15, the J gene TRBJ2-2; 7 nucleotides align to TRBD2. The sequence came from a human donor with alopecia areata. The CDR3 region is CATSRGGAELNTGELFF. CDR3 bases: TGTGCCACCAGCCGGGGAGGGGCGGAACTGAACACCGGGGAGCTGTTTTTT.